These 20 T cell receptor beta chains originate from one sample sequenced in a study of immune cell composition in non-small cell lung cancer. Clones were sequenced by immunoSEQ multiplex PCR, and TCRdb holds only the in-frame ones, with some missing. The table shows more than 1,000 clones, with around 74% occurring only once. The sample was lung tumor tissue. These receptors were obtained from a human donor with non-small cell lung cancer.

The chain couples TRBV4-2 to TRBJ2-1, with TRBD1 as a possible D gene (5 bases). The germline gives CDR1 LGHNA, CDR2 YNFKEQ. V was shortened by 5 bases and J by 10 bases, with 15 bases between the two germline ends. The CDR3 contains 13 residues. DNA for the CDR3: TGTGCCAGCAGCTTAGAACAGGAGACAGAGCAGTTCTTC. It encodes CASSLEQETEQFF.

The CDR3 here is CASLTRLARDWEQYF. In DNA, the CDR3 is TGTGCCAGCCTGACTCGGCTAGCGAGGGATTGGGAGCAGTACTTC. The rearrangement joins TRBV6-4 to TRBJ2-7; maybe TRBD2 (6 bases). V lost 8 bases and J lost 7, with 24 bases in between. This CDR3 has 15 amino acids. Germline V gives CDR1 MRHNA, CDR2 SNTAGT.

The chain has TRBV27 and TRBJ2-1, with TRBD2 identical over 7 bases. Germline V lookup: CDR1 MNHEY, CDR2 SMNVEV (reference sequence). This CDR3 has 16 residues. V lost 5 bases to trimming and J lost 4 bases; unmatched junction nucleotides: 11. The CDR3 DNA reads as TGTGCCAGCAGTACCCCACTAGCGATGAGTTACAATGAGCAGTTCTTC. Protein product: CASSTPLAMSYNEQFF.

The chain combines TRBV4-3 with TRBJ2-5, with 12 bases aligning to TRBD1. CDR3 size: 16 residues. Trimming cost V 1 base and J 5 bases; bases outside gene matches: 5. Germline V gene data show CDR1 as LGHNA and CDR2 as YSLEER. The CDR3 here is CASSQAGTGGLETQYF. CDR3 in DNA: TGCGCCAGCAGCCAAGCCGGGACAGGGGGCTTGGAGACCCAGTACTTC.

V and J are TRBV5-1 and TRBJ2-1, with D uncertain. Germline loops: CDR1 SGHRS, CDR2 YFSETQ. The CDR3 consists of 16 residues. V was shortened by 0 bases and J by 1 base, with 11 bases between the two germline ends. The CDR3 region is CASSLELVSSYNEQFF. In DNA form, the CDR3 reads TGCGCCAGCAGCTTGGAATTAGTATCGTCCTACAATGAGCAGTTCTTC.

V and J are TRBV6-5 and TRBJ1-2; a weak D match, TRBD1 (5 bases). Between the trimmed V and J ends, which lost 0 bases and 2 bases, there was a span of 10 bases. Germline loops: CDR1 MNHEY, CDR2 SVGAGI. The CDR3 is 15 residues long. The CDR3 sequence is CASSYSAGPNYGYTF. In DNA, the CDR3 is TGTGCCAGCAGTTACTCGGCAGGGCCGAACTATGGCTACACCTTC.

V gene TRBV14 combines with J gene TRBJ2-7; tentative D call: TRBD2 (6 bases). V was clipped by 9 bases and J by 4 bases, with 10 bases between them. Looked up from germline, CDR1 is SGHDN and CDR2 is FVKESK. There are 11 residues in the CDR3. CDR3 nucleotide sequence: TGTGCCAGTCGGGGGTCTTACGAGCAGTACTTC. It is translated as CASRGSYEQYF. Full variable domain (remainder filled in from reference TRBV14 and TRBJ2-7): EAGVTQFPSHSVIEKGQTVTLRCDPISGHDNLYWYRRVMGKEIKFLLHFVKESKQDESGMPNNRFLAERTGGTYSTLKVQPAELEDSGVYFCASRGSYEQYFGPGTRLTVT.

The gene calls are TRBV28 and TRBJ1-4; TRBD1 matches 9 bases. Unmatched junction bases numbered 7, after V lost 6 bases and J lost 8 bases. In germline, CDR1 is MDHEN, CDR2 SYDVKM. The CDR3 length is 14 residues. As DNA, the CDR3 is TGTGCCAGCAGCCGAGGACAGGGGAGGGAAAAACTGTTTTTT. It specifies CASSRGQGREKLFF.

In DNA, the CDR3 is TGTGCCAGCAGTTCTAACTCCTACAATGAGCAGTTCTTC. Protein: CASSSNSYNEQFF. V usage is TRBV6-4 and J usage is TRBJ2-1; D is unclear. CDR1 is MRHNA, CDR2 SNTAGT, per germline. V was trimmed by 5 bases and J by 0 bases, leaving 5 bases between them. This CDR3 comprises 13 residues.

The rearrangement joins TRBV18 to TRBJ2-1; D perhaps matches TRBD2 (8 bases). Trimming shortened V by 4 bases and J by 8 bases, and 18 bases separated the two germline ends. CDR3 length: 15 amino acids. Germline CDR1 reads KGHSH; CDR2 reads LQKENI. In nucleotides, the CDR3 is TGTGCCAGCTCACTCAGACAGGGACTAGACGATGAGCAGTTCTTC. Amino acids: CASSLRQGLDDEQFF.

V usage is TRBV4-2 and J usage is TRBJ2-1; 9 nucleotides match TRBD2. After removal of 1 base from V and 2 bases from J, the junction contained 3 bases not matched to a gene. The CDR3 has 16 amino acids. Germline V gene lookup returns CDR1 LGHNA and CDR2 YNFKEQ. CDR3 in amino acids: CASSQVGGGAYNEQFF. The CDR3 nucleotides read TGTGCCAGCAGCCAAGTCGGCGGGGGGGCCTACAATGAGCAGTTCTTC.

This rearrangement joins TRBV28 to TRBJ2-6; no clear D. The germline V gene has CDR1 MDHEN and CDR2 SYDVKM. This CDR3 region has 14 residues. V lost 2 bases and J lost 1, with 3 bases in between. The CDR3 DNA is TGTGCCAGCAGTTTAACTTCTGGGGCCAACGTCCTGACTTTC. Its protein is CASSLTSGANVLTF. Complete variable domain (other parts from reference TRBV28 and TRBJ2-6): DVKVTQSSRYLVKRTGEKVFLECVQDMDHENMFWYRQDPGLGLRLIYFSYDVKMKEKGDIPEGYSVSREKKERFSLILESASTNQTSMYLCASSLTSGANVLTFGAGSRLTVL.

The chain joins TRBV30 to TRBJ1-6; the D is unclear. The CDR3 length is 14 residues. Trimming removed 2 bases at V and 6 bases at J, with 11 bases between. Looked up from germline, CDR1 is GTSNPN and CDR2 is SVGIG (reference sequence). This CDR3 is CAWSLGHANSPLHF. CDR3 nucleotides: TGTGCCTGGAGTCTTGGCCACGCTAATTCACCCCTCCACTTT.

In regard to this clone: The sample carries other DNA sequences with the same CDR3. This chain joins TRBV6-1 and TRBJ1-5; D is possibly TRBD1 (5 bases). The CDR3 runs to 14 residues. Germline V gene data show CDR1 as MNHNS and CDR2 as SASEGT. Trimming shortened V by 6 bases and J by 6 bases, and 15 bases separated the two germline ends. The CDR3, as DNA: TGTGCCAGCAGCCCCGACAGCGCCAGTCAGCCCCAGCATTTT. Translation: CASSPDSASQPQHF.

This chain joins TRBV5-1 and TRBJ1-6, with 10 bases that match TRBD1. CDR3 size: 15 residues. V dropped 2 bases and J dropped 10; count of bases not matched to a gene: 6. Germline CDR1 reads SGHRS; CDR2 reads YFSETQ. The CDR3 spells CASSFTGTGVSPLHF. The CDR3 DNA is TGCGCCAGCAGCTTTACCGGGACAGGGGTCTCACCCCTCCACTTT.

The chain joins TRBV5-1 to TRBJ1-1; D ambiguous. Trimming stripped 5 bases from V and 4 bases from J, with 15 bases between. The CDR3 is 14 amino acids. In germline, CDR1 is SGHRS, CDR2 YFSETQ. The CDR3 reads CASSREGMGTEAFF. The DNA for the CDR3 is TGCGCCAGCAGTCGCGAGGGTATGGGCACTGAAGCTTTCTTT.

The chain has TRBV30 and TRBJ1-4, with D tentatively TRBD1 (5 bases). This CDR3 contains 14 residues. The ends were cut back, 4 bases at V and 8 bases at J, with 17 bases in the middle. The germline gives CDR1 GTSNPN, CDR2 SVGIG (reference sequence). CDR3 protein: CAWMWGGVQEKLFF. The CDR3 DNA reads as TGTGCCTGGATGTGGGGGGGGGTTCAGGAAAAACTGTTTTTT.

The rearrangement joins TRBV5-1 to TRBJ2-2, with 7 nucleotides matching TRBD2. CDR1 and CDR2 from the germline V gene are SGHRS and YFSETQ. V was pared by 1 base and J by 5 bases, with 8 bases of the junction left unmatched. The length of the CDR3 is 16 residues. The CDR3 coding sequence is TGCGCCAGCAGCTTGTTAGGACTAGGGGTTACCGGGGAGCTGTTTTTT. This gives the protein CASSLLGLGVTGELFF.

The rearrangement joins TRBV5-1 to TRBJ1-1; D perhaps matches TRBD1 (5 bases). The CDR3 is 12 amino acids. Germline CDR1 SGHRS, CDR2 YFSETQ. V lost 4 bases and J lost 4, with 8 bases in between. The CDR3 protein is CASSPGGTEAFF. In DNA, the CDR3 is TGCGCCAGCAGCCCGGGGGGCACTGAAGCTTTCTTT.

The chain is built from TRBV5-6 and TRBJ2-3; 7 bases align to TRBD2. The V segment lost 4 bases and the J segment 6 bases; nucleotides outside the gene matches: 8. Germline values: CDR1 SGHDT, CDR2 YYEEEE. The CDR3 sequence is 14 residues long. CDR3 coding DNA: TGTGCCAGCAGCCCTGGACTAGTACCGGATACGCAGTATTTT. This translates into CASSPGLVPDTQYF.